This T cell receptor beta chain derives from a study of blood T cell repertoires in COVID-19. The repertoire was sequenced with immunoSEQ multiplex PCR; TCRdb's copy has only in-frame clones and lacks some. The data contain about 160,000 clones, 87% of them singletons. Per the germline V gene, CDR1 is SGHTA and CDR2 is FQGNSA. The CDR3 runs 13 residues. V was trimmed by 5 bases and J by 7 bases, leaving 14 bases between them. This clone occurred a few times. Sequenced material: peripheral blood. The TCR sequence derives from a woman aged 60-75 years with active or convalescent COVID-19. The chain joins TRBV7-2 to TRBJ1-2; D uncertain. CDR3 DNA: TGTGCCAGCAGCCCTAGGGCGAGGGCTGGCTACACCTTC. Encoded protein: CASSPRARAGYTF.